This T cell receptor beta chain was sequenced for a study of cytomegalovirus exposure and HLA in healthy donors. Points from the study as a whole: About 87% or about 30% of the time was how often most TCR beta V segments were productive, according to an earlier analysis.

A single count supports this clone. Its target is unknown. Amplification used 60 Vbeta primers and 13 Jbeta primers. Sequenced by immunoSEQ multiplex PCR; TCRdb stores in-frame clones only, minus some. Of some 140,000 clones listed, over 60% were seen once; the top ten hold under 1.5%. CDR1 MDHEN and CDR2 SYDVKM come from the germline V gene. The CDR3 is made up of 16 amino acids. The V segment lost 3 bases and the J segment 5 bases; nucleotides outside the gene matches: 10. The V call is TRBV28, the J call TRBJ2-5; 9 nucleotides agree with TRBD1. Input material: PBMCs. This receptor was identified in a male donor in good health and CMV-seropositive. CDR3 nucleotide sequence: TGTGCCAGCAGTTTTTGGGACAGGGTTTTGCGGGAGACCCAGTACTTC. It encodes CASSFWDRVLRETQYF.